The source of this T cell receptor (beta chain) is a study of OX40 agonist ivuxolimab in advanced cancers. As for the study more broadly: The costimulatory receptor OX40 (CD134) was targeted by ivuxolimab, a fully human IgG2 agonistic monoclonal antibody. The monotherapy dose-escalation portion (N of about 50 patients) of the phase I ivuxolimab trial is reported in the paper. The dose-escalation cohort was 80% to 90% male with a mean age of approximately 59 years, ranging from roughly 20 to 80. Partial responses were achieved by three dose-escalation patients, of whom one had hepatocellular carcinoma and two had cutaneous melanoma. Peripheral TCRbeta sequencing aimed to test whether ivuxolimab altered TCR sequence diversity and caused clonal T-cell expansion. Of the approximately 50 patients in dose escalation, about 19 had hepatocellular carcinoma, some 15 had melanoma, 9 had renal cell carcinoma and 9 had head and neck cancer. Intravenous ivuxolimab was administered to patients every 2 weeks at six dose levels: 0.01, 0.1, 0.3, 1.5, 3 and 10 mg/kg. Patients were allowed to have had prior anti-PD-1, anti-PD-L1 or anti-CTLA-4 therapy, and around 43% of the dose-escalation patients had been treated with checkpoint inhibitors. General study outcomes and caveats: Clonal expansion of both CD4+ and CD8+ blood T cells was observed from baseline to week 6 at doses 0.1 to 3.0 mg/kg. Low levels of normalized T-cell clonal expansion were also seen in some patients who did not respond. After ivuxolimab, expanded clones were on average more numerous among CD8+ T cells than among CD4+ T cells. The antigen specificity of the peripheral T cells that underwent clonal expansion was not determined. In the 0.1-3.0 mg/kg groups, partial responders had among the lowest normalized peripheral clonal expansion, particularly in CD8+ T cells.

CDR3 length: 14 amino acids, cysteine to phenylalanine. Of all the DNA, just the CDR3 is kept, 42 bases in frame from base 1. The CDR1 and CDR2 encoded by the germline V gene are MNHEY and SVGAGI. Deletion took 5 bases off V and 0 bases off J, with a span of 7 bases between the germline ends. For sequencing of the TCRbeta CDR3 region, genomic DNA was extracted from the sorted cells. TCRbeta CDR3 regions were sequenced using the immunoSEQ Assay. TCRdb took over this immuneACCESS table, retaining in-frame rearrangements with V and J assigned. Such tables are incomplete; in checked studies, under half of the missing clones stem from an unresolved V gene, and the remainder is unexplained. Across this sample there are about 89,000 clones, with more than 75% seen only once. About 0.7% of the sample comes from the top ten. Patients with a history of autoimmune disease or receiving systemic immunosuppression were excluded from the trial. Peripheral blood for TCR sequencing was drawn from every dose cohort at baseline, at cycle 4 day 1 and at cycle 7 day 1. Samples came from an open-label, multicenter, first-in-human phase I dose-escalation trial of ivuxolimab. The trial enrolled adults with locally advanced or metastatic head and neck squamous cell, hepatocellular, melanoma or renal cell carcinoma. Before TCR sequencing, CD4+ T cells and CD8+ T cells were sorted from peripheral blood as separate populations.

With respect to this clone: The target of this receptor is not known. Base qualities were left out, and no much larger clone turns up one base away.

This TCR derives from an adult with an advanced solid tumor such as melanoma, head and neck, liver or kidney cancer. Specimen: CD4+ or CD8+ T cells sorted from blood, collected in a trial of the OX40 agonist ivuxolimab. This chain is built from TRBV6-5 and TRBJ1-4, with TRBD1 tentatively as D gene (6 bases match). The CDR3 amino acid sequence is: CASSDRSTNEKLFF. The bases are TGTGCCAGCAGTGACAGGTCAACTAATGAAAAACTGTTTTTT.